A selection of T cell receptor beta chains follows, all from one sample in a study of CD8 T cells in Susac syndrome. TCRdb re-analysed the immunoSEQ multiplex PCR reads in MiXCR, keeping a single row per CDR3 protein. The profile shows approximately 140,000 distinct CDR3 sequences, 85% to 95% of them singletons. The sequencing input was CD4+ T cells from PBMCs. Receptors originate from a human donor with multiple sclerosis. The CDR3 runs from the conserved cysteine through the conserved F or W. A D gene is named only where the DNA matches it firmly. Only some rows state a clone size, as once, few, many or a class for expanded clones.

abundance: -; j_gene: TRBJ2-5; v_gene: TRBV28; d_gene: -; CDR3nt: TGTGCCAGCAGTTTACCCATTGGGGAGACCCAGTACTTC; CDR3aa: CASSLPIGETQYF
abundance: -; j_gene: TRBJ2-7; v_gene: TRBV28; d_gene: -; CDR3nt: TGTGCCAGCAGTTCTGGGGACACTCTTGCCTACGAGCAGTACTTC; CDR3aa: CASSSGDTLAYEQYF
abundance: -; j_gene: TRBJ2-7; v_gene: TRBV15; d_gene: -; CDR3nt: TGTGCCACCGCGAGAGGCCCGTACGAGCAGTACTTC; CDR3aa: CATARGPYEQYF
abundance: -; j_gene: TRBJ2-5; v_gene: TRBV7-9; d_gene: -; CDR3nt: TGTGCCAGCAGCCCAGGTAGCGGACAGTCGGTAGAGACCCAGTACTTC; CDR3aa: CASSPGSGQSVETQYF
abundance: -; j_gene: TRBJ2-6; v_gene: TRBV7-3; d_gene: TRBD1; CDR3nt: TGTGCCAGCAGCTCCCCTCCGACAGGGGTAAGCTCTGGGGCCAACGTCCTGACTTTC; CDR3aa: CASSSPPTGVSSGANVLTF
abundance: few; j_gene: TRBJ1-5; v_gene: TRBV5-1; d_gene: -; CDR3nt: TGCGCCAGCAGCTTGGACAGTCCTAATCAGCCCCAGCATTTT; CDR3aa: CASSLDSPNQPQHF
abundance: -; j_gene: TRBJ2-2; v_gene: TRBV29-1; d_gene: TRBD2; CDR3nt: TGCAGCGTCCGACTAGCGGGGACCGGGGAGCTGTTTTTT; CDR3aa: CSVRLAGTGELFF
abundance: -; j_gene: TRBJ1-5; v_gene: TRBV27; d_gene: -; CDR3nt: TGTGCCAGCAGTTCCTATAGAGGCCCAGGGTATCAGCCCCAGCATTTT; CDR3aa: CASSSYRGPGYQPQHF
abundance: -; j_gene: TRBJ1-1; v_gene: TRBV6-4; d_gene: -; CDR3nt: TGTGCCAGCAGTGCTACGACAATCGGGAACACTGAAGCTTTCTTT; CDR3aa: CASSATTIGNTEAFF
abundance: -; j_gene: TRBJ2-3; v_gene: TRBV28; d_gene: -; CDR3nt: TGTCCTTCCTCGAGGACGCAGTATTTT; CDR3aa: CPSSRTQYF
abundance: -; j_gene: TRBJ1-2; v_gene: TRBV30; d_gene: -; CDR3nt: TGTGCCTGGAGTAGGACGGCCAACTATGGCTACACCTTC; CDR3aa: CAWSRTANYGYTF
abundance: -; j_gene: TRBJ1-4; v_gene: TRBV15; d_gene: -; CDR3nt: TGTGCCACCAGCAGAGAGAGGGGGGTGAAACTGTTTTTT; CDR3aa: CATSRERGVKLFF
abundance: -; j_gene: TRBJ1-2; v_gene: TRBV12-3/TRBV12-4; d_gene: -; CDR3nt: TGTGCCAGCAGTTCTCAGTTGGCGGGGAAACCCTCCTATGGCTACACCTTC; CDR3aa: CASSSQLAGKPSYGYTF
abundance: -; j_gene: TRBJ2-3; v_gene: TRBV10-3; d_gene: TRBD2; CDR3nt: TGTGCCATCAAATCTGGCGGAGGAGCTAGCGGGGGATCTAGCACAGATACGCAGTATTTT; CDR3aa: CAIKSGGGASGGSSTDTQYF
abundance: -; j_gene: TRBJ1-6; v_gene: TRBV30; d_gene: -; CDR3nt: TGTGCCTGGAGTGCAGGGAACCTCAACTCACCCCTCCACTTT; CDR3aa: CAWSAGNLNSPLHF
abundance: -; j_gene: TRBJ2-3; v_gene: TRBV5-1; d_gene: -; CDR3nt: TGCGCCAGCAGCTTATATATTAGGGCGACAGATACGCAGTATTTT; CDR3aa: CASSLYIRATDTQYF
abundance: -; j_gene: TRBJ2-5; v_gene: TRBV7-9; d_gene: -; CDR3nt: TGTGCCAGCAGCTTAGCGGCGGGCATCCTACAAGAGACCCAGTACTTC; CDR3aa: CASSLAAGILQETQYF
abundance: -; j_gene: TRBJ2-5; v_gene: TRBV18; d_gene: -; CDR3nt: TGTGCCAGCTCAAACTCGGGGATGAAGGAGACCCAGTACTTC; CDR3aa: CASSNSGMKETQYF
abundance: -; j_gene: TRBJ2-1; v_gene: TRBV24-1; d_gene: -; CDR3nt: TGTGCCACCAGTGAGGATGGGACCACTAATGAGCAGTTCTTC; CDR3aa: CATSEDGTTNEQFF
abundance: -; j_gene: TRBJ1-1; v_gene: TRBV7-2; d_gene: TRBD1; CDR3nt: TGTGCCAGCAGCTTTTCGGACAGGGGGCACACGAACACTGAAGCTTTCTTT; CDR3aa: CASSFSDRGHTNTEAFF
abundance: -; j_gene: TRBJ2-3; v_gene: TRBV29-1; d_gene: -; CDR3nt: TGCAGCGTTGGAGACAGCACAGATACGCAGTATTTT; CDR3aa: CSVGDSTDTQYF
abundance: -; j_gene: TRBJ1-5; v_gene: TRBV30; d_gene: -; CDR3nt: TGTGCCTGGAGTGACGAGGATCAGCCCCAGCATTTT; CDR3aa: CAWSDEDQPQHF
abundance: -; j_gene: TRBJ1-4; v_gene: TRBV20-1; d_gene: -; CDR3nt: TGCAGTGCTTGGGGGATGAATGAAAAACTGTTTTTT; CDR3aa: CSAWGMNEKLFF
abundance: once; j_gene: TRBJ2-4; v_gene: TRBV9; d_gene: TRBD2; CDR3nt: TGTGCCAGCAGCCCGGGGGGGTATACCAAAAACATTCAGTACTTC; CDR3aa: CASSPGGYTKNIQYF
abundance: -; j_gene: TRBJ2-3; v_gene: TRBV2; d_gene: -; CDR3nt: TGTGCCAGCGAGAATGGGGGGAGCACAGATACGCAGTATTTT; CDR3aa: CASENGGSTDTQYF
abundance: -; j_gene: TRBJ2-5; v_gene: TRBV6-4; d_gene: -; CDR3nt: TGTGCCAGCAGTGACTCAAGAATTTCTCGGGAGACCCAGTACTTC; CDR3aa: CASSDSRISRETQYF
abundance: -; j_gene: TRBJ2-7; v_gene: TRBV28; d_gene: -; CDR3nt: TGTGCCAGCAGTTCGGGGATCAGGCTCTTGGGGTACTTC; CDR3aa: CASSSGIRLLGYF
abundance: once; j_gene: TRBJ1-1; v_gene: TRBV11-2; d_gene: -; CDR3nt: TGTGCCAGCAGCTTCCTAGCTGAAGCTTTCTTT; CDR3aa: CASSFLAEAFF
abundance: -; j_gene: TRBJ2-1; v_gene: TRBV3-1; d_gene: -; CDR3nt: TGTGCCAGCAGCCAAGACACAGGGTCGTACAATGAGCAGTTCTTC; CDR3aa: CASSQDTGSYNEQFF
abundance: -; j_gene: TRBJ2-3; v_gene: TRBV7-8; d_gene: TRBD2; CDR3nt: TGTGCCAGCAGCCTACTAGTAGGGGGTAGCGGGAGCAAGGCAGATACGCAGTATTTT; CDR3aa: CASSLLVGGSGSKADTQYF
abundance: -; j_gene: TRBJ2-7; v_gene: TRBV29-1; d_gene: TRBD1; CDR3nt: TGCAGCGTTACCCTGGGACAGGGGTTCAACGAGCAGTACTTC; CDR3aa: CSVTLGQGFNEQYF
abundance: -; j_gene: TRBJ2-7; v_gene: TRBV5-4; d_gene: TRBD2; CDR3nt: TGTGCCAGCAGCTCTAGGACTAGCACGGCCTACGAGCAGTACTTC; CDR3aa: CASSSRTSTAYEQYF
abundance: -; j_gene: TRBJ1-4; v_gene: TRBV28; d_gene: -; CDR3nt: TGTGCCAGCAGCTCACTCACAGGACATCTTGAAAAACTGTTTTTT; CDR3aa: CASSSLTGHLEKLFF
abundance: -; j_gene: TRBJ1-5; v_gene: TRBV6-1; d_gene: -; CDR3nt: TGTGCCAGCAGTCCTAGCCTTATGGGGGGGAATTCCAATCAGCCCCAGCATTTT; CDR3aa: CASSPSLMGGNSNQPQHF
abundance: -; j_gene: TRBJ1-4; v_gene: TRBV5-4; d_gene: -; CDR3nt: TGTGCAACCCGCGACCCTCTCCAGGAAAAACTGTTTTTT; CDR3aa: CATRDPLQEKLFF
abundance: -; j_gene: TRBJ1-2; v_gene: TRBV18; d_gene: TRBD1; CDR3nt: TGTGCCAGCTCACCACCGGGGGGACAGGTCAACCGTGGCTACACCTTC; CDR3aa: CASSPPGGQVNRGYTF
abundance: -; j_gene: TRBJ1-2; v_gene: TRBV20-1; d_gene: -; CDR3nt: TGCAGTGCTAGGTCGGACGGGACCTATGGCTACACCTTC; CDR3aa: CSARSDGTYGYTF
abundance: once; j_gene: TRBJ2-7; v_gene: TRBV6-1; d_gene: -; CDR3nt: TGTGCCAGCACGACTAGTTGGGGTCGCGAGCAGTACTTC; CDR3aa: CASTTSWGREQYF
abundance: -; j_gene: TRBJ2-3; v_gene: TRBV28; d_gene: -; CDR3nt: TGTGCCAGCGGGGGGCTGGCGGGATCACGGGAAGATACGCAGTATTTT; CDR3aa: CASGGLAGSREDTQYF
abundance: -; j_gene: TRBJ2-7; v_gene: TRBV7-8; d_gene: TRBD2; CDR3nt: TGTGCCAGCAGCCTACTAGCGGACTTATCCTACGAGCAGTACTTC; CDR3aa: CASSLLADLSYEQYF
abundance: -; j_gene: TRBJ2-1; v_gene: TRBV28; d_gene: -; CDR3nt: TGTGCCAGCAGTCGCGCACGGGCGGGTTACTACAATGAGCAGTTCTTC; CDR3aa: CASSRARAGYYNEQFF